This T cell receptor (beta chain) is drawn from a study of blood T cell repertoires in COVID-19. Study-level information: From the United States, Italy and Spain came samples of acute and convalescent COVID-19. The analysed material was cDNA or gDNA that came from T cells, B-cell-depleted T cells, or PBMCs.

Original processing notes: Counts of nucleated cells, estimated from reference gene primer amplification, were obtained. The table came from immunoSEQ multiplex PCR; TCRdb's copy has only in-frame clones and leaves some out. V, J and clone size were drawn from that table, and D and trimming were deduced from the DNA. The profile shows 120,000 or so clones, 87% of them singletons. V lost 4 bases and J lost 0; bases outside the gene matches: 7. CDR1 and CDR2 (germline): SGHNT, YYREEE (reference sequence). The CDR3 covers 16 residues. Sequencing was carried out using peripheral blood. The rearrangement joins TRBV5-4 to TRBJ2-5; 9 positions match TRBD2. The clonotype was recovered from a woman aged 65 to 85 with acute or convalescent COVID-19. CDR3 sequence: CASSRGLAGDQETQYF. The CDR3 DNA follows: TGTGCCAGCAGCCGCGGGTTAGCGGGAGACCAAGAGACCCAGTACTTC. Combining the CDR3 with reference TRBV5-4 and TRBJ2-5 gives the whole variable domain ETGVTQSPTHLIKTRGQQVTLRCSSQSGHNTVSWYQQALGQGPQFIFQYYREEENGRGNFPPRFSGLQFPNYSSELNVNALELDDSALYLCASSRGLAGDQETQYFGPGTRLLVL.